This is a list of T cell receptor beta chains from one sample in a study of cytomegalovirus exposure and HLA in healthy donors. The assay was immunoSEQ multiplex PCR, and TCRdb's table has in-frame clones only and misses some. The sample table includes 40,000 to 50,000 clones. Sequencing used PBMCs. Receptors were obtained from a woman in her 30s in good health and CMV-seronegative. The CDR3 runs from the conserved cysteine through the conserved F or W. The D gene is left open where the match is weak.

J gene: TRBJ2-4; V gene: TRBV30; D gene: TRBD2; CDR3 protein: CAWSTPGLAFQYF; CDR3 DNA: TGTGCCTGGAGTACACCGGGACTAGCGTTTCAGTACTTC
J gene: TRBJ2-1; V gene: TRBV7-2; D gene: -; CDR3 protein: CASSLIAGINEQFF; CDR3 DNA: TGTGCCAGCAGCTTAATCGCGGGAATCAATGAGCAGTTCTTC
J gene: TRBJ1-3; V gene: TRBV29-1; D gene: -; CDR3 protein: CSVEGAGTIYF; CDR3 DNA: TGCAGCGTTGAGGGGGCCGGCACCATATATTTT
J gene: TRBJ1-1; V gene: TRBV9; D gene: -; CDR3 protein: CASSVDGVSEAFF; CDR3 DNA: TGTGCCAGCAGCGTAGACGGGGTATCCGAAGCTTTCTTT
J gene: TRBJ2-3; V gene: TRBV7-3; D gene: -; CDR3 protein: CASSLVPSGTDTQYF; CDR3 DNA: TGTGCCAGCAGCTTAGTCCCTAGCGGCACAGATACGCAGTATTTT
J gene: TRBJ2-3; V gene: TRBV7-9; D gene: TRBD2; CDR3 protein: CASSTGLAGGDTQYF; CDR3 DNA: TGTGCCAGCAGCACGGGACTAGCGGGAGGCGATACGCAGTATTTT
J gene: TRBJ2-1; V gene: TRBV12-5; D gene: -; CDR3 protein: CASGSLSMTGRSSYNEQFF; CDR3 DNA: TGTGCTAGTGGTTCCCTATCAATGACAGGGAGGAGCTCCTACAATGAGCAGTTCTTC
J gene: TRBJ1-1; V gene: TRBV30; D gene: -; CDR3 protein: CAWSVRVSGAFF; CDR3 DNA: TGTGCCTGGAGTGTACGCGTGTCGGGGGCTTTCTTT
J gene: TRBJ2-7; V gene: TRBV5-6; D gene: -; CDR3 protein: CASSPPTGLTGEQYF; CDR3 DNA: TGTGCCAGCAGCCCGCCGACAGGATTAACGGGCGAGCAGTACTTC
J gene: TRBJ2-7; V gene: TRBV30; D gene: -; CDR3 protein: CAWRRGGYEQYF; CDR3 DNA: TGTGCCTGGAGGCGGGGTGGCTACGAGCAGTACTTC
J gene: TRBJ1-4; V gene: TRBV2; D gene: -; CDR3 protein: CASRQVATNEKLFF; CDR3 DNA: TGTGCCAGCAGACAGGTGGCAACTAATGAAAAACTGTTTTTT
J gene: TRBJ2-5; V gene: TRBV5-6; D gene: -; CDR3 protein: CASSLLATRETQYF; CDR3 DNA: TGTGCCAGCAGCTTATTAGCAACACGGGAGACCCAGTACTTC
J gene: TRBJ1-2; V gene: TRBV15; D gene: -; CDR3 protein: CATSPGRADYGYTF; CDR3 DNA: TGTGCCACCAGCCCGGGAAGGGCGGACTATGGCTACACCTTC
J gene: TRBJ2-1; V gene: TRBV4-1; D gene: TRBD2; CDR3 protein: CASSQEGGDNEQFF; CDR3 DNA: TGCGCCAGCAGCCAAGAGGGGGGGGACAATGAGCAGTTCTTC
J gene: TRBJ2-7; V gene: TRBV5-1; D gene: -; CDR3 protein: CASSPSSSSYEQYF; CDR3 DNA: TGCGCCAGCAGCCCGTCCTCGAGCTCCTACGAGCAGTACTTC
J gene: TRBJ2-7; V gene: TRBV13; D gene: -; CDR3 protein: CASSFRSIEYEQYF; CDR3 DNA: TGTGCCAGCAGCTTCAGGTCCATTGAATACGAGCAGTACTTC
J gene: TRBJ1-2; V gene: TRBV7-2; D gene: -; CDR3 protein: CASSLAQGYGYTF; CDR3 DNA: TGTGCCAGCAGCTTAGCGCAGGGGTATGGCTACACCTTC
J gene: TRBJ1-2; V gene: TRBV6-6; D gene: TRBD1; CDR3 protein: CASSYQGQAHDGYTF; CDR3 DNA: TGTGCCAGCAGTTACCAGGGACAGGCCCACGATGGCTACACCTTC
J gene: TRBJ2-1; V gene: TRBV5-1; D gene: TRBD2; CDR3 protein: CASSRRLAGGNNEQFF; CDR3 DNA: TGCGCCAGCAGCCGCCGACTAGCGGGAGGGAACAATGAGCAGTTCTTC
J gene: TRBJ2-1; V gene: TRBV19; D gene: TRBD2; CDR3 protein: CASSTTSGAYNEQFF; CDR3 DNA: TGTGCCAGTAGTACCACTAGCGGGGCCTACAATGAGCAGTTCTTC
J gene: TRBJ2-2; V gene: TRBV9; D gene: -; CDR3 protein: CASSVGGDPNTGELFF; CDR3 DNA: TGTGCCAGCAGCGTAGGCGGGGACCCGAACACCGGGGAGCTGTTTTTT
J gene: TRBJ2-1; V gene: TRBV30; D gene: -; CDR3 protein: CAWDLRYSNEQFF; CDR3 DNA: TGTGCCTGGGACTTGCGGTATTCCAATGAGCAGTTCTTC
J gene: TRBJ1-4; V gene: TRBV4-1; D gene: TRBD1; CDR3 protein: CASSPGTANEKLFF; CDR3 DNA: TGCGCCAGCAGCCCCGGGACAGCTAATGAAAAACTGTTTTTT
J gene: TRBJ2-5; V gene: TRBV4-1; D gene: TRBD1; CDR3 protein: CASSRYRGLLYQETQYF; CDR3 DNA: TGCGCCAGCAGCCGCTACAGGGGGTTGCTTTACCAAGAGACCCAGTACTTC
J gene: TRBJ2-7; V gene: TRBV19; D gene: TRBD1; CDR3 protein: CASSMGQGVNEQYF; CDR3 DNA: TGTGCCAGTAGTATGGGACAGGGGGTGAACGAGCAGTACTTC
J gene: TRBJ1-2; V gene: TRBV9; D gene: TRBD1; CDR3 protein: CASSAGTDNYGYTF; CDR3 DNA: TGTGCCAGCAGCGCCGGGACAGATAACTATGGCTACACCTTC
J gene: TRBJ2-3; V gene: TRBV6-5; D gene: TRBD1; CDR3 protein: CASSPQGYTDTQYF; CDR3 DNA: TGTGCCAGCAGCCCACAGGGGTACACAGATACGCAGTATTTT
J gene: TRBJ2-7; V gene: TRBV19; D gene: -; CDR3 protein: CASSIGRAYEQYF; CDR3 DNA: TGTGCCAGTAGTATAGGAAGAGCCTACGAGCAGTACTTC
J gene: TRBJ1-5; V gene: TRBV19; D gene: -; CDR3 protein: CASKGGALSDQPQHF; CDR3 DNA: TGTGCCAGTAAAGGAGGGGCCCTATCCGATCAGCCCCAGCATTTT
J gene: TRBJ2-7; V gene: TRBV27; D gene: -; CDR3 protein: CASSPRGSPSYEQYF; CDR3 DNA: TGTGCCAGCAGTCCTAGGGGGAGTCCTTCCTACGAGCAGTACTTC
J gene: TRBJ2-7; V gene: TRBV4-3; D gene: -; CDR3 protein: CASSQELTSYEQYF; CDR3 DNA: TGCGCCAGCAGCCAAGAGCTTACCAGCTACGAGCAGTACTTC
J gene: TRBJ1-2; V gene: TRBV7-8; D gene: -; CDR3 protein: CASSTPGGYGYTF; CDR3 DNA: TGTGCCAGCAGCACGCCGGGGGGCTATGGCTACACCTTC
J gene: TRBJ2-3; V gene: TRBV9; D gene: -; CDR3 protein: CASSVGASDGTDTQYF; CDR3 DNA: TGTGCCAGCAGCGTAGGTGCTAGCGATGGCACAGATACGCAGTATTTT
J gene: TRBJ1-3; V gene: TRBV19; D gene: -; CDR3 protein: CASSIWPGNTIYF; CDR3 DNA: TGTGCCAGTAGTATCTGGCCCGGAAACACCATATATTTT
J gene: TRBJ2-1; V gene: TRBV9; D gene: -; CDR3 protein: CASSAPPAYNEQFF; CDR3 DNA: TGTGCCAGCAGCGCCCCGCCAGCCTACAATGAGCAGTTCTTC
J gene: TRBJ2-3; V gene: TRBV5-1; D gene: -; CDR3 protein: CASRSGSLNTDTQYF; CDR3 DNA: TGCGCCAGCAGGAGTGGGAGCCTCAACACAGATACGCAGTATTTT
J gene: TRBJ1-2; V gene: TRBV18; D gene: TRBD1; CDR3 protein: CASSPPDRANYGYTF; CDR3 DNA: TGTGCCAGCTCACCCCCGGACAGGGCTAACTATGGCTACACCTTC
J gene: TRBJ2-5; V gene: TRBV19; D gene: -; CDR3 protein: CASSTNSQETQYF; CDR3 DNA: TGTGCCAGTAGCACGAACAGCCAAGAGACCCAGTACTTC
J gene: TRBJ2-6; V gene: TRBV29-1; D gene: TRBD1; CDR3 protein: CSVYTGAGANVLTF; CDR3 DNA: TGCAGCGTCTATACAGGGGCTGGGGCCAACGTCCTGACTTTC
J gene: TRBJ2-1; V gene: TRBV4-1; D gene: TRBD2; CDR3 protein: CASSQGPQREKEQFF; CDR3 DNA: TGCGCCAGCAGCCAAGGTCCCCAGCGGGAGAAAGAGCAGTTCTTC
J gene: TRBJ2-7; V gene: TRBV6-1; D gene: -; CDR3 protein: CASSEAARTYEQYF; CDR3 DNA: TGTGCCAGCAGTGAAGCGGCTCGAACGTACGAGCAGTACTTC
J gene: TRBJ2-5; V gene: TRBV29-1; D gene: TRBD2; CDR3 protein: CSVGLAETQYF; CDR3 DNA: TGCAGCGTTGGACTAGCCGAGACCCAGTACTTC
J gene: TRBJ1-5; V gene: TRBV5-7; D gene: TRBD1; CDR3 protein: CANPLDRVRQPQHF; CDR3 DNA: TGTGCCAACCCCCTTGACAGGGTGAGACAGCCCCAGCATTTT
J gene: TRBJ1-1; V gene: TRBV5-1; D gene: -; CDR3 protein: CASSLYRENTEAFF; CDR3 DNA: TGCGCCAGCAGCCTCTACAGGGAGAACACTGAAGCTTTCTTT
J gene: TRBJ2-1; V gene: TRBV10-1; D gene: -; CDR3 protein: CASTPHRGYNEQFF; CDR3 DNA: TGCGCCAGCACCCCCCATCGGGGATACAATGAGCAGTTCTTC
J gene: TRBJ2-1; V gene: TRBV4-3; D gene: TRBD2; CDR3 protein: CASSQDRTSGNSNEQFF; CDR3 DNA: TGCGCCAGCAGCCAAGATCGGACTAGCGGCAACTCTAATGAGCAGTTCTTC
J gene: TRBJ2-3; V gene: TRBV4-2; D gene: TRBD2; CDR3 protein: CASSQGASGSVTDTQYF; CDR3 DNA: TGTGCCAGCAGCCAAGGGGCTAGCGGGAGTGTGACAGATACGCAGTATTTT
J gene: TRBJ2-1; V gene: TRBV27; D gene: TRBD1; CDR3 protein: CASSQPGQGSNEQFF; CDR3 DNA: TGTGCCAGCAGTCAACCGGGACAGGGCAGCAATGAGCAGTTCTTC
J gene: TRBJ2-4; V gene: TRBV19; D gene: -; CDR3 protein: CASSTGGAIPTTAKNIQYF; CDR3 DNA: TGTGCCAGTAGCACGGGGGGCGCAATCCCAACCACAGCCAAAAACATTCAGTACTTC
J gene: TRBJ2-2; V gene: TRBV30; D gene: TRBD1; CDR3 protein: CAYQRTGATGELFF; CDR3 DNA: TGTGCCTACCAACGGACAGGGGCCACCGGGGAGCTGTTTTTT
J gene: TRBJ2-1; V gene: TRBV30; D gene: -; CDR3 protein: CAWSTDTNEQFF; CDR3 DNA: TGTGCCTGGAGCACGGACACAAATGAGCAGTTCTTC